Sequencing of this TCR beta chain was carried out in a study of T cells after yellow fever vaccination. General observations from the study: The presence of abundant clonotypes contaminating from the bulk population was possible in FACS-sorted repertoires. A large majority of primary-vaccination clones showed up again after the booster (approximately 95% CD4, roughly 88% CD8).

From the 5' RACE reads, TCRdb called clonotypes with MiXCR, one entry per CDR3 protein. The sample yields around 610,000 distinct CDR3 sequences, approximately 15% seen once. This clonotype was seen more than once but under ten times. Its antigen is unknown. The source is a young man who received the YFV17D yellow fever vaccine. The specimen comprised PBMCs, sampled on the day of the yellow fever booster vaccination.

CDR3 in amino acids: CASSLASGTNQPQHF. CDR3 nucleotide sequence: TGTGCCAGCAGCTTAGCGTCGGGCACCAATCAGCCCCAGCATTTT. The chain recombines TRBV7-2 with TRBJ1-5; no definite D call. With 0 bases removed from V and 3 bases from J, the gap between germline ends came to 9 bases. Germline V gene data show CDR1 as SGHTA and CDR2 as FQGNSA. The CDR3 is 15 residues long.